Following are 28 T cell receptor beta chains from one sample sequenced in a study of identifying expanded T cells in peripheral blood. TCRdb keeps only in-frame clones here, not all; method: immunoSEQ multiplex PCR. This sample has 100,000 or so clones, with about 89% found just once. The sequenced material came from blood. The receptors stem from a person between 18 and 70 years old in good health.

The rearrangement joins TRBV2 to TRBJ2-1, with 9 bases aligning to TRBD2. The CDR3 runs to 15 residues. Trimming at V came to 0 bases and at J to 9 bases, leaving 6 bases not matched to a gene. CDR1 is SNHLY and CDR2 is FYNNEI in the germline V gene. The DNA of the CDR3 is TGTGCCAGCAGTGAAGCTAGCGGGGGTGTGATTGAGCAGTTCTTC. As protein: CASSEASGGVIEQFF.

The chain employs TRBV4-1 and TRBJ1-2; D is unclear. Germline values: CDR1 MGHRA, CDR2 YSYEKL. V gave up 1 base and J gave up 8 bases, with 14 bases separating them. The CDR3 contains 14 residues. The CDR3 loop reads CASSQVWGGPGYTF. CDR3 bases: TGCGCCAGCAGCCAAGTTTGGGGTGGCCCGGGCTACACCTTC.

The chain couples TRBV6-5 to TRBJ2-1; D possibly matches TRBD1 or TRBD2 (5 bases each). V was shortened by 0 bases and J by 4 bases, with 10 bases between the two germline ends. This CDR3 is 15 amino acids long. Germline assignment: CDR1 MNHEY and CDR2 SVGAGI. The DNA of the CDR3 is TGTGCCAGCAGTTACTCCGGGGCTAGATACAATGAGCAGTTCTTC. Translated: CASSYSGARYNEQFF.

CDR3 region: CASSPQGTNEKLFF. Written as DNA, the CDR3 is TGTGCCAGCTCACCCCAGGGAACTAATGAAAAACTGTTTTTT. J is TRBJ1-4 and V is TRBV18; TRBD1 might be the D (5 bases). CDR1 KGHSH and CDR2 LQKENI come from the germline V gene. This CDR3 contains 14 residues. Deletions cut 3 bases from V and 1 base from J, with 6 bases between. Together with reference TRBV18 and TRBJ1-4, the CDR3 gives the full variable domain: NAGVMQNPRHLVRRRGQEARLRCSPMKGHSHVYWYRQLPEEGLKFMVYLQKENIIDESGMPKERFSAEFPKEGPSILRIQQVVRGDSAAYFCASSPQGTNEKLFFGSGTQLSVL.

This clone was observed a single time. V is TRBV18 and J is TRBJ1-2; D perhaps matches TRBD1 (5 bases). This CDR3 comprises 17 residues. Germline CDR1 is KGHSH and CDR2 is LQKENI. Deletions cut 2 bases from V and 2 bases from J, with 18 bases between. CDR3 residues: CASSPATPWGSNYGYTF. The CDR3 DNA reads TGTGCCAGCTCACCAGCGACTCCTTGGGGCAGCAACTATGGCTACACCTTC.

This chain connects TRBV2 to TRBJ1-6; 8 bases align to TRBD1. The CDR3 covers 16 residues. Germline V CDR1 and CDR2: SNHLY, FYNNEI. The V segment lost 6 bases and the J segment 7 bases; nucleotides outside the gene matches: 11. CDR3 region: CASSPRGGQDNSPLHF. The CDR3 DNA follows: TGTGCCAGCAGCCCCAGGGGGGGACAGGACAATTCACCCCTCCACTTT.

This sequence joins TRBV2 and TRBJ1-1; D call uncertain. With 0 bases removed from V and 0 bases from J, the gap between germline ends came to 2 bases. The CDR3 is made up of 13 amino acids. Germline V CDR1 and CDR2: SNHLY, FYNNEI. The CDR3 sequence: CASSEAMNTEAFF. In DNA, the CDR3 is TGTGCCAGCAGTGAAGCGATGAACACTGAAGCTTTCTTT.

This sequence joins TRBV2 and TRBJ2-3; either TRBD1 or TRBD2 may fit D (5 bases each). The germline V gene has CDR1 SNHLY and CDR2 FYNNEI. The CDR3 contains 15 residues. Trimming removed 0 bases at V and 6 bases at J, with 13 bases between. The CDR3 reads CASSEASGQWDTQYF. The CDR3 region has the DNA TGTGCCAGCAGTGAAGCCAGCGGACAATGGGATACGCAGTATTTT. Combining the CDR3 with reference TRBV2 and TRBJ2-3 gives the whole variable domain EPEVTQTPSHQVTQMGQEVILRCVPISNHLYFYWYRQILGQKVEFLVSFYNNEISEKSEIFDDQFSVERPDGSNFTLKIRSTKLEDSAMYFCASSEASGQWDTQYFGPGTRLTVL.

The chain is built from TRBV27 and TRBJ1-1; D unclear. The germline CDR1 and CDR2 sequences are MNHEY and SMNVEV (reference sequence). The germline V and J ends were trimmed by 3 bases and 1 base, with 6 bases remaining between them. The CDR3 has 13 residues. CDR3: CASSFFENTEAFF. The CDR3 DNA sequence: TGTGCCAGCAGTTTTTTCGAGAACACTGAAGCTTTCTTT.

The rearrangement uses TRBV5-6 and TRBJ1-4; D not resolved. This CDR3 comprises 14 residues. Per the germline V gene, CDR1 is SGHDT and CDR2 is YYEEEE. V was clipped by 1 base and J by 8 bases, with 12 bases between them. In DNA, the CDR3 is TGTGCCAGCAGCTTGTATCAGGCTGGGGAAAAACTGTTTTTT. Its translation is CASSLYQAGEKLFF. The full variable domain, its missing parts supplied by reference TRBV5-6 and TRBJ1-4, is DAGVTQSPTHLIKTRGQQVTLRCSPKSGHDTVSWYQQALGQGPQFIFQYYEEEERQRGNFPDRFSGHQFPNYSSELNVNALLLGDSALYLCASSLYQAGEKLFFGSGTQLSVL.

The rearrangement joins TRBV11-2 to TRBJ2-7; 10 positions match TRBD1. Germline CDR1 SGHAT, CDR2 FQNNGV. There are 15 residues in the CDR3. The V segment lost 6 bases and the J segment 4 bases; nucleotides outside the gene matches: 9. This chain's CDR3 is CASRRGWGQGYEQYF. CDR3 nucleotide sequence: TGTGCCAGCAGACGCGGATGGGGACAGGGGTACGAGCAGTACTTC.

The rearrangement joins TRBV28 to TRBJ1-2; tentative D call: TRBD1 (5 bases). Germline V CDR1 and CDR2: MDHEN, SYDVKM. V shed 11 bases and J shed 8 bases, with 15 bases lying between them. The CDR3 length is 11 residues. The CDR3 nucleotides read TGTGCCGTACGTTCCCGGGGCGGCTACACCTTC. Protein product: CAVRSRGGYTF.

J is TRBJ2-5 and V is TRBV14; D remains unclear. Germline CDR1 and CDR2: SGHDN and FVKESK. The length of the CDR3 is 14 residues. V gave up 4 bases and J gave up 7 bases, with 16 bases separating them. The DNA of the CDR3 is TGTGCCAGCAGCCGTGATAGTGGCGAAGCGACCCAGTACTTC. Protein sequence: CASSRDSGEATQYF.

The V and J genes are TRBV6-5 and TRBJ1-2; 7 bases map to TRBD1. Germline values: CDR1 MNHEY, CDR2 SVGAGI. Trimming cost V 0 bases and J 6 bases; bases outside gene matches: 7. The CDR3 is 15 residues long. The CDR3 loop reads CASSYSDRTRDGYTF. CDR3 coding DNA: TGTGCCAGCAGTTACTCGGACAGGACCAGGGATGGCTACACCTTC.

This chain uses TRBV4-3 with TRBJ2-1, with D possibly being TRBD2 (6 bases). Germline assignment: CDR1 LGHNA and CDR2 YSLEER. CDR3 size: 18 residues. Trimming pared 3 bases from V and 0 bases from J, leaving 18 bases between. CDR3 DNA: TGCGCCAGCAGCCAGGACACGAACCCCGGGAGCTCCTACAATGAGCAGTTCTTC. It yields the protein CASSQDTNPGSSYNEQFF.

V is TRBV7-6 and J is TRBJ1-5; TRBD1 matches 7 bases. The CDR3 is 17 residues long. Germline V lookup: CDR1 SGHVS, CDR2 FNYEAQ. The V segment lost 2 bases and the J segment 4 bases; nucleotides outside the gene matches: 11. The CDR3 sequence is CASSLSEGAIGNQPQHF. The CDR3 coding sequence is TGTGCCAGCAGCTTATCGGAGGGGGCAATCGGGAATCAGCCCCAGCATTTT.

This clone was seen only once. The DNA of the CDR3 is TGTGCCAGCAGTTTGAGGGGGGGCGGAAACACTGAAGCTTTCTTT. Protein product: CASSLRGGGNTEAFF. The V and J genes are TRBV28 and TRBJ1-1; D is possibly TRBD1 (6 bases). The CDR3 sequence is 15 residues long. Germline CDR1 reads MDHEN; CDR2 reads SYDVKM. V lost 3 bases to trimming and J lost 2 bases, with 13 bases between them. The variable domain in full, completed from reference TRBV28 and TRBJ1-1, reads DVKVTQSSRYLVKRTGEKVFLECVQDMDHENMFWYRQDPGLGLRLIYFSYDVKMKEKGDIPEGYSVSREKKERFSLILESASTNQTSMYLCASSLRGGGNTEAFFGQGTRLTVV.

The genes are TRBV19 and TRBJ2-3; D unresolved. CDR1 and CDR2 (germline): LNHDA, SQIVND (reference sequence). Trimming shortened V by 5 bases and J by 2 bases, and 8 bases separated the two germline ends. The CDR3 is 13 amino acids. CDR3 DNA sequence: TGTGCCAGTAGTGTCGCAGCCACAGATACGCAGTATTTT. Residues: CASSVAATDTQYF.

The chain is built from TRBV19 and TRBJ1-4; D perhaps matches TRBD1 (5 bases). The CDR3 spans 18 residues. Per germline, CDR1 LNHDA and CDR2 SQIVND (reference sequence). The V and J ends lost 3 bases and 1 base respectively, with 18 bases between them. In DNA form, the CDR3 reads TGTGCCAGTAGTATTATCGGGACGCCAAAGGGAACTAATGAAAAACTGTTTTTT. Encoded protein: CASSIIGTPKGTNEKLFF.

The chain is built from TRBV30 and TRBJ1-5; 8 nucleotides align to TRBD1. CDR3 size: 12 residues. Germline V lookup: CDR1 GTSNPN, CDR2 SVGIG (reference sequence). The J segment lost 9 bases and the V segment lost 5 bases, leaving 6 bases of the junction unmatched. CDR3 sequence reads: CAWGTGTGPQHF. The CDR3 bases are TGTGCCTGGGGTACCGGGACAGGGCCCCAGCATTTT.

The chain carries TRBV19 and TRBJ2-3; the D gene is possibly TRBD1 (5 bases). The V end was cut by 0 bases, the J end by 0 bases, with 13 bases between. CDR1 and CDR2 (germline): LNHDA, SQIVND (reference sequence). The CDR3 is made up of 17 amino acids. The CDR3 coding sequence is TGTGCCAGTAGTATAGATAGGATACAGGCCAGCACAGATACGCAGTATTTT. It codes for CASSIDRIQASTDTQYF.

The chain employs TRBV19 and TRBJ1-2; no definite D call. Trimming removed 3 bases at V and 5 bases at J, with 19 bases between. The CDR3 is 16 amino acids. Germline V gene lookup returns CDR1 LNHDA and CDR2 SQIVND (reference sequence). The CDR3 loop reads CASSMTDGLNFYGYTF. CDR3 sequence (DNA): TGTGCCAGTAGTATGACGGACGGGCTCAACTTTTATGGCTACACCTTC.

The chain links TRBV2 to TRBJ1-1; no definite D call. The length of the CDR3 is 11 residues. Germline CDR1 is SNHLY and CDR2 is FYNNEI. Trimming took off 3 bases at V and 7 bases at J, with 6 bases between the two ends. The CDR3 DNA sequence: TGTGCCAGCAGTGAGTTTCTTGAAGCTTTCTTT. It codes for CASSEFLEAFF.

V is TRBV6-5 and J is TRBJ2-3; D gene ambiguous. CDR1 MNHEY and CDR2 SVGAGI come from the germline V gene. The CDR3 runs to 14 residues. V was shortened by 6 bases and J by 0 bases, with 10 bases between the two germline ends. The CDR3, as DNA: TGTGCCAGCAGCTTGACTCGAAGCACAGATACGCAGTATTTT. This encodes CASSLTRSTDTQYF.

CDR3 coding DNA: TGTGCCAGCAGCTTAGGAGGCTCCTACGAGCAGTACTTC. Amino acids: CASSLGGSYEQYF. The rearrangement links TRBV13 to TRBJ2-7; D gene ambiguous. With 0 bases removed from V and 0 bases from J, the gap between germline ends came to 3 bases. Germline CDR1 reads PRHDT; CDR2 reads FYEKMQ (reference sequence). The CDR3 extends over 13 amino acids. Filled out from reference TRBV13 and TRBJ2-7, the complete variable domain reads AAGVIQSPRHLIKEKRETATLKCYPIPRHDTVYWYQQGPGQDPQFLISFYEKMQSDKGSIPDRFSAQQFSDYHSELNMSSLELGDSALYFCASSLGGSYEQYFGPGTRLTVT.

The chain joins TRBV6-6 to TRBJ1-1; no definite D call. The CDR3 spans 13 residues. Per the germline V gene, CDR1 is MNHNY and CDR2 is SVGAGI (reference sequence). Trimming left V 0 bases short and J 8 bases short, with 10 bases between. CDR3 sequence (DNA): TGTGCCAGCAGTTACTCGCTCGGAGGGGAAGCTTTCTTT. Translated: CASSYSLGGEAFF.

The rearrangement links TRBV7-9 to TRBJ2-7; 8 nucleotides match TRBD2. The CDR3 extends over 19 amino acids. The germline gives CDR1 SEHNR, CDR2 FQNEAQ (reference sequence). Trimming took 2 bases from V and 4 from J; bases not matched to a gene: 19. The CDR3 spells CASSLRGRGGPRSLYEQYF. DNA of the CDR3: TGTGCCAGCAGCTTACGCGGACGGGGGGGCCCCCGCTCACTTTACGAGCAGTACTTC.

This clone was recorded a few times. This chain joins TRBV5-6 and TRBJ2-6; D gene uncertain. The CDR3 has 14 amino acids. Germline V CDR1 and CDR2: SGHDT, YYEEEE. V was cut by 6 bases and J by 0 bases, with 7 bases left in between. CDR3 in DNA: TGTGCCAGCACCACGATCTCTGGGGCCAACGTCCTGACTTTC. Translation: CASTTISGANVLTF.